The 20 T cell receptor beta chains below were found in one sample sequenced in a study of monozygotic twins with cystic fibrosis. Sequenced by immunoSEQ multiplex PCR; TCRdb stores in-frame clones only, minus some. Of 39,000 or so clones listed, 75% to 95% are singletons. The sequencing input was blood. The receptors shown here come from a boy aged 2 to 10 with cystic fibrosis.

The rearrangement uses TRBV4-3 and TRBJ1-1, with D possibly matching TRBD1 (6 bases). Germline CDR1 LGHNA, CDR2 YSLEER. Trimming removed 0 bases from V and 3 bases from J, with 17 bases in between. The CDR3 covers 17 residues. The DNA of the CDR3 is TGCGCCAGCAGCCAAGACTTCGTCCAGGGGATTCACACTGAAGCTTTCTTT. Translating it yields CASSQDFVQGIHTEAFF.

The chain employs TRBV7-2 and TRBJ1-2; no clear D. Trimming removed 5 bases from V and 3 bases from J, with 10 bases in between. CDR3 size: 13 residues. Germline V gene sequence: CDR1 SGHTA, CDR2 FQGNSA. The CDR3 bases are TGTGCCAGCAGCCCTCTTGGCGACTATGGCTACACCTTC. This encodes CASSPLGDYGYTF. The variable domain in full, with the rest retrieved from reference TRBV7-2 and TRBJ1-2, is GAGVSQSPSNKVTEKGKDVELRCDPISGHTALYWYRQSLGQGLEFLIYFQGNSAPDKSGLPSDRFSAERTGGSVSTLTIQRTQQEDSAVYLCASSPLGDYGYTFGSGTRLTVV.

This sequence joins TRBV6-1 and TRBJ2-3, with D hard to call. The CDR3 consists of 12 residues. Germline-derived CDR1 and CDR2 are MNHNS and SASEGT. Trimming took off 4 bases at V and 7 bases at J, with 9 bases between the two ends. CDR3 residues: CASSATRNTQYF. DNA of the CDR3: TGTGCCAGCAGTGCGACCAGGAATACGCAGTATTTT.

The V call is TRBV7-9, the J call TRBJ1-2; D gene unclear. Germline assignment: CDR1 SEHNR and CDR2 FQNEAQ (reference sequence). The V gene lost 1 base and the J gene lost 0 bases, with 6 bases spanning the gap. The length of the CDR3 is 14 residues. CDR3: CASSLVSSNYGYTF. For the CDR3, the DNA is TGTGCCAGCAGCTTAGTTTCGTCTAACTATGGCTACACCTTC.

The count of this clone is one. V usage is TRBV19 and J usage is TRBJ1-6, with D maybe TRBD1 (5 bases). Germline V gene sequence: CDR1 LNHDA, CDR2 SQIVND (reference sequence). The V and J ends lost 7 bases and 1 base respectively, with 23 bases between them. The CDR3 sequence is 19 residues long. The CDR3 loop is CASTPEWGGTPSYNSPLHF. In DNA, the CDR3 is TGTGCCAGTACCCCGGAATGGGGCGGAACGCCGTCCTATAATTCACCCCTCCACTTT.

The V gene is TRBV19, the J gene TRBJ1-3; weak D call: TRBD1 (5 bases). V lost 6 bases and J lost 0, with 9 bases in between. In germline, CDR1 is LNHDA, CDR2 SQIVND (reference sequence). CDR3 length: 14 amino acids. The CDR3 nucleotides read TGTGCCAGTAGGGAGGACACCTCTGGAAACACCATATATTTT. It is translated as CASREDTSGNTIYF. The whole variable domain, remainder taken from reference TRBV19 and TRBJ1-3, is DGGITQSPKYLFRKEGQNVTLSCEQNLNHDAMYWYRQDPGQGLRLIYYSQIVNDFQKGDIAEGYSVSREKKESFPLTVTSAQKNPTAFYLCASREDTSGNTIYFGEGSWLTVV.

The chain combines TRBV7-9 with TRBJ2-1; D not resolved. The CDR3 runs 12 residues. Trimming removed 6 bases from V and 8 bases from J, with 11 bases in between. The germline V gene encodes CDR1 SEHNR and CDR2 FQNEAQ (reference sequence). Written as DNA, the CDR3 is TGTGCCAGCAGTGGCCACACCGATGAGCAGTTCTTC. Residues: CASSGHTDEQFF.

This clone is a singleton in its sample. The rearrangement joins TRBV5-1 to TRBJ2-7, with 11 bases that match TRBD1. With 0 bases clipped from V and 5 bases from J, the junction kept 7 bases outside the gene matches. Germline V gene data show CDR1 as SGHRS and CDR2 as YFSETQ. CDR3 size: 16 residues. The CDR3 nucleotides read TGCGCCAGCAGCTTGGGTCTGGACAGGGGGCGGGACGAGCAGTACTTC. Its translation: CASSLGLDRGRDEQYF.

This chain uses TRBV18 with TRBJ1-1; 7 bases match TRBD1. Looked up from germline, CDR1 is KGHSH and CDR2 is LQKENI. CDR3 length equals 14 residues. V dropped 1 base and J dropped 5; count of bases not matched to a gene: 4. In nucleotides, the CDR3 is TGTGCCAGCTCACCACGCCCACAGGGGACTGAAGCTTTCTTT. It is translated as CASSPRPQGTEAFF. Drawing the rest from reference TRBV18 and TRBJ1-1, the complete variable domain is NAGVMQNPRHLVRRRGQEARLRCSPMKGHSHVYWYRQLPEEGLKFMVYLQKENIIDESGMPKERFSAEFPKEGPSILRIQQVVRGDSAAYFCASSPRPQGTEAFFGQGTRLTVV.

The genes are TRBV12-5 and TRBJ1-2, with TRBD1 identical over 10 bases. Germline V lookup: CDR1 LGHNT, CDR2 FRNRAP. The CDR3 is 15 amino acids. V shed 2 bases and J 6 bases; nucleotides not matched to a gene: 6. This CDR3 reads CASGLPSDRGHGYTF. CDR3 nucleotide sequence: TGTGCTAGTGGTTTGCCCTCTGACAGGGGGCATGGCTACACCTTC.

The chain combines TRBV14 with TRBJ2-7; 7 nucleotides align to TRBD1. From germline, CDR1 is SGHDN and CDR2 FVKESK. J was trimmed by 8 bases and V by 3 bases; bases with no gene match: 10. The CDR3 runs to 14 residues. CDR3 nucleotides: TGTGCCAGCAGCCAGGTACAGGGGCTGGTAAAGCAGTACTTC. This translates into CASSQVQGLVKQYF.

The chain uses TRBV6-5 and TRBJ2-3; TRBD2 aligns across 8 bases. Losses at the gene ends were 4 bases for V and 2 bases for J; bases not matched to a gene: 2. This CDR3 comprises 14 residues. The germline V gene encodes CDR1 MNHEY and CDR2 SVGAGI. This CDR3 reads CASSLAGITDTQYF. Here the CDR3 DNA reads TGTGCCAGCAGTTTAGCGGGGATCACAGATACGCAGTATTTT.

This clone was detected once. The chain is built from TRBV2 and TRBJ2-3, with TRBD2 as a possible D gene (6 bases). Germline CDR1 reads SNHLY; CDR2 reads FYNNEI. CDR3 length: 15 residues. The V end was cut by 2 bases, the J end by 0 bases, with 9 bases between. The DNA of the CDR3 is TGTGCCAGCAGTGAACAGGGACTTAGCACAGATACGCAGTATTTT. The encoded protein is CASSEQGLSTDTQYF.

This sequence joins TRBV27 and TRBJ1-1; 7 bases line up with TRBD1. Per the germline V gene, CDR1 is MNHEY and CDR2 is SMNVEV (reference sequence). V lost 6 bases, J lost 8 bases, and 15 bases stayed unmatched. The CDR3 runs 15 residues. The DNA of the CDR3 is TGTGCCAGCAGCCGTGCCATGACAGGGAGGGGCGAAGCTTTCTTT. Translation gives CASSRAMTGRGEAFF.

This clone appeared once. The chain uses TRBV7-9 and TRBJ1-2; D remains ambiguous. With 5 bases removed from V and 1 base from J, the gap between germline ends came to 11 bases. Germline values: CDR1 SEHNR, CDR2 FQNEAQ (reference sequence). The CDR3 contains 14 residues. CDR3 residues: CASSPPANNYGYTF. As DNA, the CDR3 is TGTGCCAGCAGCCCCCCCGCGAATAACTATGGCTACACCTTC.

V is TRBV9 and J is TRBJ2-7; no clear D. V lost 4 bases and J 2 bases, leaving 10 bases between the germline ends. The germline CDR1 and CDR2 sequences are SGDLS and YYNGEE. The CDR3 covers 13 residues. CDR3 nucleotides: TGTGCCAGCAGCCCCCCCAGTACCTACGAGCAGTACTTC. This gives the protein CASSPPSTYEQYF.

The genes are TRBV9 and TRBJ2-7, with a possible D match to TRBD1 (6 bases). In germline, CDR1 is SGDLS, CDR2 YYNGEE. The length of the CDR3 is 16 residues. Trimming took 0 bases from V and 5 from J, leaving 18 bases between them. The CDR3 region has the DNA TGTGCCAGCAGCGTAGAAGGTGGGGGCGCGGGTAACGAGCAGTACTTC. This codes for CASSVEGGGAGNEQYF.

The V gene is TRBV7-9, the J gene TRBJ1-1; D is uncertain. Germline V CDR1 and CDR2: SEHNR, FQNEAQ (reference sequence). Trimming shortened V by 7 bases and J by 3 bases, and 6 bases separated the two germline ends. The CDR3 is 11 residues long. The CDR3 nucleotides are TGTGCCAGCACCTCCGACACTGAAGCTTTCTTT. Residues: CASTSDTEAFF.

The rearrangement links TRBV7-9 to TRBJ1-6; TRBD1 agrees at 9 bases. V gave up 5 bases and J gave up 5 bases; unmatched junction bases: 4. The CDR3 covers 15 residues. CDR1 and CDR2 (germline): SEHNR, FQNEAQ (reference sequence). The CDR3 loop reads CASSKDRGNNSPLHF. DNA for the CDR3: TGTGCCAGCAGCAAAGACAGGGGGAATAATTCACCCCTCCACTTT.

The rearrangement joins TRBV7-9 to TRBJ2-3; D possibly corresponds to TRBD2 (6 bases). Germline CDR1 is SEHNR and CDR2 is FQNEAQ (reference sequence). The CDR3 spans 16 residues. With 2 bases removed from V and 4 bases from J, the gap between germline ends came to 16 bases. The CDR3 coding sequence is TGTGCCAGCAGCTTACTCGGGGCGGGGACCGCAGATACGCAGTATTTT. Protein product: CASSLLGAGTADTQYF.